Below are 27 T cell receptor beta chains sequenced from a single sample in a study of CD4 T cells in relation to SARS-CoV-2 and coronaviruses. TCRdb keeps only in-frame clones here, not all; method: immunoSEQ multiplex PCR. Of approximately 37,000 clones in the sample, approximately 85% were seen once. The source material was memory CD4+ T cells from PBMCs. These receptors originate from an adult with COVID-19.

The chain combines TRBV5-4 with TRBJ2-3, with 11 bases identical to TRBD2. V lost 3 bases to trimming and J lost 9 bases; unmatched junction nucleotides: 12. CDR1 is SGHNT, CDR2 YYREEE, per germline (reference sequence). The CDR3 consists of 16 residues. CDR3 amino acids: CASSSGTSGEGETQYF. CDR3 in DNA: TGTGCCAGCAGCTCCGGGACTAGCGGAGAGGGGGAAACGCAGTATTTT.

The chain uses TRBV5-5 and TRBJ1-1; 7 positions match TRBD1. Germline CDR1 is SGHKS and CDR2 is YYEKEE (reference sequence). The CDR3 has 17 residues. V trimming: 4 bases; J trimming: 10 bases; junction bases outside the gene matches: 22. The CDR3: CASSLHDRVVEGGAAFF. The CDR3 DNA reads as TGTGCCAGCAGCCTCCACGACAGGGTCGTTGAAGGTGGTGCAGCTTTCTTT.

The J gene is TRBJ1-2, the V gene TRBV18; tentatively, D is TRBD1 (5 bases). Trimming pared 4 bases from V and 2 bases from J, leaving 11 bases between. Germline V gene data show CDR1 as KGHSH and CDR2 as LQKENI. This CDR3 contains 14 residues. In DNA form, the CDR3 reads TGTGCCAGCTCACGGGAGGGGTACAACTATGGCTACACCTTC. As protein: CASSREGYNYGYTF.

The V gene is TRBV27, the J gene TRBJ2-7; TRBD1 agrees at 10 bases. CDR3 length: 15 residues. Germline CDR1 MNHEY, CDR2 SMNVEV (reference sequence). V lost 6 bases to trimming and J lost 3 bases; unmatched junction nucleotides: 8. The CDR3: CASSPMGTGVYEQYF. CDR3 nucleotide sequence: TGTGCCAGCAGCCCAATGGGGACAGGGGTCTACGAGCAGTACTTC.

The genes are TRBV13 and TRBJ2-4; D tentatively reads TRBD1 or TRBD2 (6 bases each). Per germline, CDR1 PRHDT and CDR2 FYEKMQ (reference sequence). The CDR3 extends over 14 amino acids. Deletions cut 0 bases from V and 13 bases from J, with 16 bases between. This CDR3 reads CASSLGGGGSPQYF. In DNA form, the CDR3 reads TGTGCCAGCAGCTTAGGCGGAGGGGGTTCACCACAGTACTTC.

CDR3: CACPSGGASEKLFF. In nucleotides, the CDR3 is TGTGCCTGTCCCTCTGGGGGCGCGTCTGAAAAACTGTTTTTT. This chain connects TRBV30 to TRBJ1-4, with D tentatively TRBD1 (6 bases). Trimming removed 6 bases from V and 7 bases from J, with 18 bases in between. This CDR3 has 14 residues. CDR1 is GTSNPN and CDR2 is SVGIG in the germline V gene (reference sequence). The entire variable domain, with the rest obtained from reference TRBV30 and TRBJ1-4, is as follows: SQTIHQWPATLVQPVGSPLSLECTVEGTSNPNLYWYRQAAGRGLQLLFYSVGIGQISSEVPQNLSASRPQDRQFILSSKKLLLSDSGFYLCACPSGGASEKLFFGSGTQLSVL.

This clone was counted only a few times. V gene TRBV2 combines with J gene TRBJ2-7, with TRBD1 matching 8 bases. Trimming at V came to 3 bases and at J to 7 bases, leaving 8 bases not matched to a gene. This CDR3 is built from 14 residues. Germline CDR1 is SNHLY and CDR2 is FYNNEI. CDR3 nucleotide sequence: TGTGCCAGCAGTGAGCCACTACAGGGGGAGGAGCAGTACTTC. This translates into CASSEPLQGEEQYF.

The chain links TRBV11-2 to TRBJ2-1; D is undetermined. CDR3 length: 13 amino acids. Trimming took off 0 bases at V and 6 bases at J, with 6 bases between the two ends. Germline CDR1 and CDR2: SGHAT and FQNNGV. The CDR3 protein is CASSLDLSNEQFF. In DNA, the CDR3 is TGTGCCAGCAGCTTAGATCTGTCCAATGAGCAGTTCTTC.

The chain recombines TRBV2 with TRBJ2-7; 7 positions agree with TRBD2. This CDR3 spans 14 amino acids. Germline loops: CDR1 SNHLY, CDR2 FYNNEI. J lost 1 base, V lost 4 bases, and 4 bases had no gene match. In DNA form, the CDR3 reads TGTGCCAGCAGTGCGGGACTAAGGTCCTACGAGCAGTACTTC. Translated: CASSAGLRSYEQYF.

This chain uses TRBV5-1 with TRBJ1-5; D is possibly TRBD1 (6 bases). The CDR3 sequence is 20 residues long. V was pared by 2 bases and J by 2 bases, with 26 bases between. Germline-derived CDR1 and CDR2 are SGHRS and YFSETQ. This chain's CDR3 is CASSFPLLGTKVPRNQPQHF. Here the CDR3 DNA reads TGCGCCAGCAGCTTCCCTCTCCTCGGGACAAAAGTCCCACGCAATCAGCCCCAGCATTTT.

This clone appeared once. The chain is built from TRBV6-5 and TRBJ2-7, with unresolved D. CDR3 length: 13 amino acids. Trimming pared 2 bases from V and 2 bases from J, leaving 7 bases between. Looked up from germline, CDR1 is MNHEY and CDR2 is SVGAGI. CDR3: CASSYTRTYEQYF. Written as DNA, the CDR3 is TGTGCCAGCAGTTACACCAGGACCTACGAGCAGTACTTC.

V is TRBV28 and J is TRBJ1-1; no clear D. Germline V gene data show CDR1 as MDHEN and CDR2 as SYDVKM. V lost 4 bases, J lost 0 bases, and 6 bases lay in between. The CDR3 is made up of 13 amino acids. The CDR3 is CASSYEMNTEAFF. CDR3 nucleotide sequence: TGTGCCAGCAGTTATGAGATGAACACTGAAGCTTTCTTT.

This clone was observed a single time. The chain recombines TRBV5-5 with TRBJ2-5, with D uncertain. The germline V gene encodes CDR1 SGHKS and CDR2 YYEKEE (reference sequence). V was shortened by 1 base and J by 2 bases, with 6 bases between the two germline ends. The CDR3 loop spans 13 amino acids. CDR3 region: CASSLLGQETQYF. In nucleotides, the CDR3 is TGTGCCAGCAGCTTGTTGGGACAAGAGACCCAGTACTTC.

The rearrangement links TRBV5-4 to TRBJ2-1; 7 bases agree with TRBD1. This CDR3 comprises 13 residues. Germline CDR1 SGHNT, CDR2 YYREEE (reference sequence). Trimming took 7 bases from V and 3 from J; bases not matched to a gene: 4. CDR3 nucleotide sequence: TGTGCCAGCGGCAGGGGGTTCTACAATGAGCAGTTCTTC. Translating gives CASGRGFYNEQFF.

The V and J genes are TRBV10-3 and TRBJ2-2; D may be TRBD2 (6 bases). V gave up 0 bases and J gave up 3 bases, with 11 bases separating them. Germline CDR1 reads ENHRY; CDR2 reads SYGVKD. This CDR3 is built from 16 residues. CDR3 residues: CAISESGGYYTGELFF. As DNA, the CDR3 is TGTGCCATCAGTGAGTCCGGGGGTTATTACACCGGGGAGCTGTTTTTT.

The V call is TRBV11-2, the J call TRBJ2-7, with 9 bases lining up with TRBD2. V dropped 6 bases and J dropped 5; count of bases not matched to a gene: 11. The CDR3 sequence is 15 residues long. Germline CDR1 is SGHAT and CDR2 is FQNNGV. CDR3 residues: CASRPSGTSLNEQYF. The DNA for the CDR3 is TGTGCCAGCAGACCCTCCGGGACTAGCTTGAACGAGCAGTACTTC.

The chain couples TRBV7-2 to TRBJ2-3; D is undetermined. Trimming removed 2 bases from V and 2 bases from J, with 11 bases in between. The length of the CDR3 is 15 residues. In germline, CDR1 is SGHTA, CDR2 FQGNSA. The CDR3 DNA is TGTGCCAGCAGCTTAAGTGGGTTCAACACAGATACGCAGTATTTT. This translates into CASSLSGFNTDTQYF.

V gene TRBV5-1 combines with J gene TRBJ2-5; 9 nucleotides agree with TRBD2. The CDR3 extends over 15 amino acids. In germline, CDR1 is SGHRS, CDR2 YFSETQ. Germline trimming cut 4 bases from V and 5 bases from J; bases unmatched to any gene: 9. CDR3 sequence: CASSPIAGVQETQYF. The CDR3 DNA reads TGCGCCAGCAGCCCGATAGCGGGAGTCCAGGAGACCCAGTACTTC.

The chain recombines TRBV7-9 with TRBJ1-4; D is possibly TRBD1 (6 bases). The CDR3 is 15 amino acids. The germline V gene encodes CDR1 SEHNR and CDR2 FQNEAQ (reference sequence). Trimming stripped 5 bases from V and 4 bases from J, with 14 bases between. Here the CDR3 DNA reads TGTGCCAGCAGCATCTACAGGGACCATAATGAAAAACTGTTTTTT. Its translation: CASSIYRDHNEKLFF.

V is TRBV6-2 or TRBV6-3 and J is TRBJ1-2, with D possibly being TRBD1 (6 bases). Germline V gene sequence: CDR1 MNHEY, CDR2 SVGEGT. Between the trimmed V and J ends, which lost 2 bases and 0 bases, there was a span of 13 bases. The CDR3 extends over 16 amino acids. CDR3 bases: TGTGCCAGCAGTTACGGCCGGGGGCGGGCTAACTATGGCTACACCTTC. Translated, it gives CASSYGRGRANYGYTF.

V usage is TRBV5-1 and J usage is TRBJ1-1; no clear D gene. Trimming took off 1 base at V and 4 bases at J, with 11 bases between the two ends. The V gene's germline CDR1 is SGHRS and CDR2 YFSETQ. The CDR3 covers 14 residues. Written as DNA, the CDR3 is TGCGCCAGCAGCTTGCTCACCGGAGGCACTGAAGCTTTCTTT. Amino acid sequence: CASSLLTGGTEAFF. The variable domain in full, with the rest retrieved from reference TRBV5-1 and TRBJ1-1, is KAGVTQTPRYLIKTRGQQVTLSCSPISGHRSVSWYQQTPGQGLQFLFEYFSETQRNKGNFPGRFSGRQFSNSRSEMNVSTLELGDSALYLCASSLLTGGTEAFFGQGTRLTVV.

The CDR3 region has the DNA TGCGCCAGCAGCCAAGGATCAGCCGGGACAAAAGCAACTAATGAAAAACTGTTTTTT. Amino acid sequence: CASSQGSAGTKATNEKLFF. V is TRBV4-1 and J is TRBJ1-4; perhaps TRBD1 as D (6 bases). The CDR3 spans 19 residues. Deletions cut 1 base from V and 0 bases from J, with 18 bases between. Germline lookup yields CDR1 MGHRA and CDR2 YSYEKL.

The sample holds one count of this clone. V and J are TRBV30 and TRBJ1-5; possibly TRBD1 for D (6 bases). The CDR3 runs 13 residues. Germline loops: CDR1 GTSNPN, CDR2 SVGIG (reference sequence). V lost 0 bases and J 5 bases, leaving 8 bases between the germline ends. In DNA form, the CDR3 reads TGTGCCTGGAGTGTCCAGGGGTATCAGCCCCAGCATTTT. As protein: CAWSVQGYQPQHF.

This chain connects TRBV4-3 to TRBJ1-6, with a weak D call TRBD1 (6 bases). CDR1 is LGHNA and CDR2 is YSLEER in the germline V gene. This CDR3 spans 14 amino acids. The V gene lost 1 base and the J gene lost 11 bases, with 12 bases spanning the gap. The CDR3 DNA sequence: TGCGCCAGCAGCCAAGGACAGGTTATTACACCCCTCCACTTT. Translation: CASSQGQVITPLHF.

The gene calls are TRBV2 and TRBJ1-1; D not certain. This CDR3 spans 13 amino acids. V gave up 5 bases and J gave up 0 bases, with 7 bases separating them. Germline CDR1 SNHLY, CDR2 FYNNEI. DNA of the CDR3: TGTGCCAGCAGTAGGACGTTGAACACTGAAGCTTTCTTT. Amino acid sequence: CASSRTLNTEAFF.

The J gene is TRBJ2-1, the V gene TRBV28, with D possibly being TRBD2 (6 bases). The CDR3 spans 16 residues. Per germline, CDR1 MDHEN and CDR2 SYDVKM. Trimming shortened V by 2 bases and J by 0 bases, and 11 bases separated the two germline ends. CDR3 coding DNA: TGTGCCAGCAGTTTAGGCGGGATGAGCTCCTACAATGAGCAGTTCTTC. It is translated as CASSLGGMSSYNEQFF.

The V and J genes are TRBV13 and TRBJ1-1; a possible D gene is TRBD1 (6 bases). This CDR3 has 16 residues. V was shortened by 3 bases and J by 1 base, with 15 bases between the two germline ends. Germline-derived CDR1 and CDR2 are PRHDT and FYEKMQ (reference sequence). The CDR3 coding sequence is TGTGCCAGCAGCTTGAGGACAGCCTGGGAGAACACTGAAGCTTTCTTT. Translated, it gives CASSLRTAWENTEAFF.